The next 24 T cell receptor beta chains were all read from a single sample in a study of shared clonotypes between healthy human individuals (dated by TCRdb to 2019 to 2021). The method was the immunoSEQ multiplex PCR assay. In TCRdb, the immuneACCESS table is reduced to in-frame sequences with V and J assigned. These tables do not hold every clone; where another copy was compared, an unresolved V gene accounts for under half, and the others remain unexplained. Across this sample there are under 2,500,000 clones, with nearly 97% seen only once. Together, the top ten hold roughly 0.13% of the sample. Material for sequencing was naive CD4+ T cells sorted from blood. What this sample's cell subset or site label stands for: CD45RA+ positively selected. The receptors here all came from a man aged 18 to 35 in good health.

The chain is built from TRBV25-1 and TRBJ2-1, with 12 bases that match TRBD2. The germline V gene encodes CDR1 MGHDK and CDR2 SYGVNS. V gave up 2 bases and J gave up 10 bases; unmatched junction bases: 6. The CDR3 consists of 15 residues. CDR3 DNA: TGTGCCAGCAGTGAAACGGGACTAGCGGGTCGGGAGCAGTTCTTC. It yields the protein CASSETGLAGREQFF.

The chain recombines TRBV7-2 with TRBJ1-5, with TRBD1 as a possible D gene (6 bases). V was pared by 6 bases and J by 1 base, with 19 bases between. This CDR3 region has 17 residues. Germline CDR1 reads SGHTA; CDR2 reads FQGNSA. CDR3 in DNA: TGTGCCAGCAGTCAGTTTAGGGGGGCTAAAAGCAATCAGCCCCAGCATTTT. This translates into CASSQFRGAKSNQPQHF.

V is TRBV11-2 and J is TRBJ1-1; TRBD1 matches 7 bases. With V trimmed by 3 bases and J by 5 bases, 6 bases remained unmatched. Germline lookup yields CDR1 SGHAT and CDR2 FQNNGV. The CDR3 extends over 14 amino acids. As DNA, the CDR3 is TGTGCCAGCAGCTTTATAAGGGGGCGGACTGAAGCTTTCTTT. It encodes CASSFIRGRTEAFF. The entire variable domain, with the rest obtained from reference TRBV11-2 and TRBJ1-1, is as follows: EAGVAQSPRYKIIEKRQSVAFWCNPISGHATLYWYQQILGQGPKLLIQFQNNGVVDDSQLPKDRFSAERLKGVDSTLKIQPAKLEDSAVYLCASSFIRGRTEAFFGQGTRLTVV.

This clone occurred once. V is TRBV21-1 and J is TRBJ1-1. TRBV21-1 represents a pseudogene. The CDR3 totals 15 residues. The CDR3 bases are TGTGCCAGCAGCAAGGGGGGGATGGGGAGCACTGAAGCTTTCTTT. The encoded protein is CASSKGGMGSTEAFF.

A remark on this clone: This sample includes further DNA sequences coding for the same CDR3. CDR3 sequence: CSVELGSNQPQHF. The CDR3 DNA reads as TGCAGCGTTGAACTGGGGAGCAATCAGCCCCAGCATTTT. The chain has TRBV29-1 and TRBJ1-5, with D unclear. Deletions cut 2 bases from V and 1 base from J, with 6 bases between. CDR1 SQVTM and CDR2 ANQGSEA come from the germline V gene. The CDR3 loop spans 13 amino acids.

DNA of the CDR3: TGCGCCAGCAGCCAAGTACCCCTGGGGAGCAATCAGCCCCAGCATTTT. It specifies CASSQVPLGSNQPQHF. The gene calls are TRBV4-3 and TRBJ1-5; D unclear. Germline assignment: CDR1 LGHNA and CDR2 YSLEER. The germline V and J ends were trimmed by 1 base and 1 base, with 11 bases remaining between them. This CDR3 has 16 amino acids.

The chain recombines TRBV7-2 with TRBJ2-2; 7 bases fit TRBD2. CDR3 length: 16 residues. Germline V gives CDR1 SGHTA, CDR2 FQGNSA. The V gene end was trimmed by 3 bases and the J gene end by 2 bases; junction bases not matched to a gene: 6. The CDR3 protein is CASSFAGVVNTGELFF. As DNA, the CDR3 is TGTGCCAGCAGCTTCGCGGGAGTGGTAAACACCGGGGAGCTGTTTTTT.

V is TRBV5-1 and J is TRBJ2-1, with 7 bases lining up with TRBD2. The CDR3 contains 15 residues. The V gene end was trimmed by 4 bases and the J gene end by 1 base; junction bases not matched to a gene: 5. Germline V gene sequence: CDR1 SGHRS, CDR2 YFSETQ. The CDR3 DNA follows: TGCGCCAGCAGCGGAGGACTAGTTTCCTACAATGAGCAGTTCTTC. This translates into CASSGGLVSYNEQFF.

This clone appeared a single time. The rearrangement joins TRBV6-1 to TRBJ2-7, with 7 bases identical to TRBD1. Trimming took 6 bases from V and 2 from J; bases not matched to a gene: 4. The germline V gene encodes CDR1 MNHNS and CDR2 SASEGT. This CDR3 is 13 amino acids long. The CDR3: CASRGDRPYEQYF. CDR3 DNA sequence: TGTGCCAGCAGGGGGGACAGACCCTACGAGCAGTACTTC.

This clone was counted only a few times. The same CDR3 also results from other DNA sequences found in this sample. V gene TRBV6-1 combines with J gene TRBJ1-2, with D tentatively TRBD1 (6 bases). Germline lookup yields CDR1 MNHNS and CDR2 SASEGT. The CDR3 consists of 13 residues. V shed 3 bases and J shed 4 bases, with 9 bases lying between them. The CDR3 loop reads CASSESGVYGYTF. CDR3 nucleotides: TGTGCCAGCAGTGAGTCAGGGGTCTATGGCTACACCTTC.

The gene calls are TRBV27 and TRBJ2-5; the D gene could be TRBD1 or TRBD2 (6 bases each). The CDR3 extends over 15 amino acids. Germline V CDR1 and CDR2: MNHEY, SMNVEV (reference sequence). V dropped 2 bases and J dropped 2 bases, with 12 bases sitting between them. CDR3 protein: CASSLRGARQETQYF. The CDR3 region has the DNA TGTGCCAGCAGTTTAAGGGGGGCAAGGCAAGAGACCCAGTACTTC.

CDR3 region: CASSGLGRTEQYF. CDR3 coding DNA: TGTGCCAGCAGCGGACTCGGACGGACCGAGCAGTACTTC. The chain recombines TRBV9 with TRBJ2-7; D is ambiguous. V was clipped by 3 bases and J by 6 bases, with 13 bases between them. Germline CDR1 SGDLS, CDR2 YYNGEE. The CDR3 length is 13 residues.

The chain is built from TRBV25-1 and TRBJ1-3; weak D call: TRBD1 (5 bases). The CDR3 spans 18 residues. Germline values: CDR1 MGHDK, CDR2 SYGVNS. Trimming stripped 0 bases from V and 7 bases from J, with 22 bases between. The CDR3 DNA is TGTGCCAGCAGTGAATATCGCGGCGGGACGCTTGGGGTCAACACCATATATTTT. Its translation is CASSEYRGGTLGVNTIYF.

V gene TRBV27 combines with J gene TRBJ2-7; TRBD1 might be the D (5 bases). V gave up 10 bases and J gave up 0 bases, with 19 bases separating them. The CDR3 length is 15 residues. The germline CDR1 and CDR2 sequences are MNHEY and SMNVEV (reference sequence). CDR3 DNA sequence: TGTGCCACCAGGGCTCTCCCCCTAAGCTCCTACGAGCAGTACTTC. Its translation is CATRALPLSSYEQYF.

Concerning this clone itself: Other DNA sequences within the sample encode an identical CDR3. The chain employs TRBV18 and TRBJ1-1; D call uncertain. Germline CDR1 is KGHSH and CDR2 is LQKENI. The CDR3 spans 14 residues. The V gene lost 3 bases and the J gene lost 0 bases, with 8 bases spanning the gap. CDR3 loop: CASSPGRLNTEAFF. Written as DNA, the CDR3 is TGTGCCAGCTCACCCGGCCGCTTGAACACTGAAGCTTTCTTT.

V gene TRBV10-3 combines with J gene TRBJ2-2, with D tentatively TRBD1 or TRBD2 (5 bases each). The germline gives CDR1 ENHRY, CDR2 SYGVKD. Trimming stripped 9 bases from V and 0 bases from J, with 14 bases between. This CDR3 contains 15 residues. The CDR3 protein is CAIEPGPTNTGELFF. CDR3 nucleotides: TGTGCCATAGAACCGGGACCCACGAACACCGGGGAGCTGTTTTTT.

The V call is TRBV4-3, the J call TRBJ1-2; weak D call: TRBD1 (6 bases). Germline V gene lookup returns CDR1 LGHNA and CDR2 YSLEER. The V end was cut by 0 bases, the J end by 2 bases, with 13 bases between. The length of the CDR3 is 16 residues. Here the CDR3 reads CASSQDAGASNYGYTF. CDR3 nucleotide sequence: TGCGCCAGCAGCCAAGATGCGGGGGCGTCAAACTATGGCTACACCTTC.

The gene calls are TRBV5-1 and TRBJ1-1; D is undetermined. The CDR3 is 15 amino acids. Per germline, CDR1 SGHRS and CDR2 YFSETQ. V was pared by 1 base and J by 0 bases, with 10 bases between. The CDR3 DNA reads as TGCGCCAGCAGCTTGCTTTCGGCTATGAACACTGAAGCTTTCTTT. This translates into CASSLLSAMNTEAFF.

V usage is TRBV28 and J usage is TRBJ1-1, with a tentative D call TRBD1 (6 bases). The CDR3 runs 16 residues. Germline lookup yields CDR1 MDHEN and CDR2 SYDVKM. V was clipped by 6 bases and J by 1 base, with 18 bases between them. The CDR3 spells CASRLGGGAPNTEAFF. The CDR3 nucleotides are TGTGCCAGCAGACTAGGCGGGGGGGCTCCGAACACTGAAGCTTTCTTT.

The chain combines TRBV28 with TRBJ1-2; no clear D gene. Trimming took off 5 bases at V and 3 bases at J, with 13 bases between the two ends. This CDR3 region has 14 residues. Looked up from germline, CDR1 is MDHEN and CDR2 is SYDVKM. The chain's CDR3 is CASSRPDAHYGYTF. The CDR3 region has the DNA TGTGCCAGCAGTCGACCGGACGCCCACTATGGCTACACCTTC.

The chain carries TRBV7-2 and TRBJ2-3; D is possibly TRBD2 (7 bases). The CDR3 extends over 16 amino acids. Trimming pared 3 bases from V and 3 bases from J, leaving 16 bases between. The germline V gene encodes CDR1 SGHTA and CDR2 FQGNSA. CDR3 bases: TGTGCCAGCAGCTTGCTCGGGGGCGGGAGAACAGATACGCAGTATTTT. Residues: CASSLLGGGRTDTQYF.

Note on this clone: The sample contains more than one DNA sequence encoding this CDR3. The chain joins TRBV10-3 to TRBJ2-1, with D uncertain. Looked up from germline, CDR1 is ENHRY and CDR2 is SYGVKD. This CDR3 region has 13 residues. V lost 0 bases, J lost 2 bases, and 2 bases lay in between. The CDR3 sequence is CAISESPYNEQFF. Here the CDR3 DNA reads TGTGCCATCAGTGAGTCTCCCTACAATGAGCAGTTCTTC.

The V and J genes are TRBV5-1 and TRBJ1-6, with D possibly being TRBD1 (5 bases). Trimming stripped 2 bases from V and 10 bases from J, with 13 bases between. This CDR3 is 14 amino acids long. Germline V gene lookup returns CDR1 SGHRS and CDR2 YFSETQ. The CDR3 bases are TGCGCCAGCAGCTTCTGGGACCTTGGGTCACCCCTCCACTTT. Translated, it gives CASSFWDLGSPLHF.

V gene TRBV14 combines with J gene TRBJ2-7; 8 bases align to TRBD1. Trimming cost V 3 bases and J 0 bases; bases outside gene matches: 7. Germline CDR1 is SGHDN and CDR2 is FVKESK. The CDR3 covers 16 residues. The chain's CDR3 is CASSHPRTGSSYEQYF. The CDR3 DNA sequence: TGTGCCAGCAGCCACCCACGGACAGGGAGCTCCTACGAGCAGTACTTC.